Each of the 21 T cell receptor beta chains below was sequenced from the same sample in a study of CD8 T cells in Susac syndrome. Random hexamers were used to reverse transcribe the RNA input (about 0.5 to 1 ug). TCRdb called the immunoSEQ multiplex PCR reads again in MiXCR, with one record for every CDR3 protein. The table lists approximately 65,000 distinct CDR3 sequences, approximately 92% of them singletons. The specimen sequenced was CD8+ T cells from PBMCs. All receptors derive from a human donor in good health.

The chain is built from TRBV12-5 and TRBJ2-5, with TRBD2 matching 8 bases. J gave up 5 bases and V 6 bases, and 8 bases lay outside the gene matches. The germline CDR1 and CDR2 sequences are LGHNT and FRNRAP. The CDR3 sequence is 14 residues long. CDR3 bases: TGTGCTAGTGGAACCGGGACTAGGACCGAGACCCAGTACTTC. Its protein product is CASGTGTRTETQYF.

The CDR3 loop is CSASPQNQETQYF. DNA for the CDR3: TGCAGTGCTAGTCCTCAGAACCAAGAGACCCAGTACTTC. The rearrangement joins TRBV20-1 to TRBJ2-5; D is undetermined. There are 13 residues in the CDR3. V was pared by 3 bases and J by 0 bases, with 8 bases between. The V gene's germline CDR1 is DFQATT and CDR2 SNEGSKA (reference sequence).

This clonotype was seen a handful of times. CDR3 sequence reads: CASSWGLNAPLHF. DNA for the CDR3: TGTGCCAGCAGTTGGGGTTTGAATGCCCCCCTCCACTTT. J is TRBJ1-6 and V is TRBV7-3; D ambiguous. Between the trimmed V and J ends, which lost 6 bases and 13 bases, there was a span of 16 bases. Germline V gene data show CDR1 as SGHTA and CDR2 as FQGTGA. This CDR3 is built from 13 residues.

The CDR3 protein is CSVEENNEQFF. The CDR3 nucleotides are TGCAGCGTTGAAGAAAACAATGAGCAGTTCTTC. The V call is TRBV29-1, the J call TRBJ2-1; D is unresolved. Germline CDR1 is SQVTM and CDR2 is ANQGSEA. The CDR3 is made up of 11 amino acids. The V gene lost 0 bases and the J gene lost 5 bases, with 2 bases spanning the gap.

V and J are TRBV19 and TRBJ2-1, with 9 nucleotides matching TRBD2. CDR3 length: 13 amino acids. The V gene's germline CDR1 is LNHDA and CDR2 SQIVND (reference sequence). The junction had 2 bases not matched to a gene; V was cut back by 6 bases and J by 5 bases. CDR3 bases: TGTGCCAGTAGGACTAGCGGCGACAATGAGCAGTTCTTC. Translated: CASRTSGDNEQFF.

This chain uses TRBV27 with TRBJ1-5; D is unresolved. Germline V lookup: CDR1 MNHEY, CDR2 SMNVEV (reference sequence). Trimming removed 3 bases at V and 6 bases at J, with 12 bases between. The CDR3 has 14 amino acids. CDR3 sequence: CASSFVGHGQPQHF. CDR3 nucleotide sequence: TGTGCCAGCAGTTTTGTCGGTCATGGTCAGCCCCAGCATTTT.

The table lists this clonotype with a count of one. This chain links TRBV12-5 with TRBJ1-5, with D maybe TRBD1 (5 bases). Germline-derived CDR1 and CDR2 are LGHNT and FRNRAP. V was trimmed by 10 bases and J by 7 bases, leaving 11 bases between them. The CDR3 is 11 amino acids. CDR3 in amino acids: CAIGARQPQHF. The CDR3 DNA sequence: TGTGCTATAGGGGCCAGGCAGCCCCAGCATTTT.

The chain employs TRBV3-1 and TRBJ2-7; no firm D call. Trimming took off 2 bases at V and 0 bases at J, with 8 bases between the two ends. Germline lookup yields CDR1 LGHDT and CDR2 YNNKEL (reference sequence). The CDR3 has 14 amino acids. The CDR3 here is CASSQSVRSYEQYF. CDR3 DNA sequence: TGTGCCAGCAGCCAAAGCGTCCGCTCCTACGAGCAGTACTTC.

This chain connects TRBV4-1 to TRBJ1-1; D is unclear. CDR1 and CDR2 from the germline V gene are MGHRA and YSYEKL. Trimming left V 10 bases short and J 1 base short, with 10 bases between. This CDR3 has 12 residues. The CDR3, as DNA: TGCGCCACCCGGGCACCGAACACTGAAGCTTTCTTT. Its translation is CATRAPNTEAFF.

V is TRBV7-2 and J is TRBJ1-5; D remains unclear. The CDR3 length is 14 residues. V dropped 5 bases and J dropped 4 bases, with 12 bases sitting between them. Germline CDR1 and CDR2: SGHTA and FQGNSA. CDR3 in amino acids: CASSPLGRNQPQHF. CDR3 nucleotide sequence: TGTGCCAGCAGCCCCCTCGGCCGGAATCAGCCCCAGCATTTT.

This clonotype came up a few times. The gene calls are TRBV12-3 or TRBV12-4 and TRBJ2-1; unclear D gene. V lost 2 bases and J 0 bases, leaving 11 bases between the germline ends. The length of the CDR3 is 16 residues. The CDR3 DNA sequence: TGTGCCAGCAGTTTATCCGGCCTAAGCTCCTACAATGAGCAGTTCTTC. Protein sequence: CASSLSGLSSYNEQFF.

The gene calls are TRBV12-3 or TRBV12-4 and TRBJ2-7, with D hard to call. The CDR3 sequence is 14 residues long. The V end lost 9 bases, the J end lost 2 bases, and 17 bases lay between the germline ends. DNA for the CDR3: TGTGCCAGTACATTTGGATATGGAGCCTACGAGCAGTACTTC. Translating it yields CASTFGYGAYEQYF.

The genes are TRBV7-7 and TRBJ2-7; 7 positions match TRBD1. Germline V gene lookup returns CDR1 SSHAT and CDR2 FNYEAQ (reference sequence). V lost 2 bases, J lost 3 bases, and 7 bases stayed unmatched. CDR3 length: 15 residues. The CDR3 sequence: CASSLPGQPLYEQYF. DNA of the CDR3: TGTGCCAGCAGCTTACCGGGACAGCCCCTCTACGAGCAGTACTTC.

The J gene is TRBJ1-2, the V gene TRBV12-3 or TRBV12-4; weak D call: TRBD1 (6 bases). Trimming left V 1 base short and J 2 bases short, with 8 bases between. The CDR3 length is 14 residues. The CDR3 DNA sequence: TGTGCCAGCAGTTTAGGACAGGCGAACTATGGCTACACCTTC. Amino acid sequence: CASSLGQANYGYTF.

The CDR3 coding sequence is TGTGCCAGCAGTTACGGAGAGTACGCCGACTATGGCTACACCTTC. Translating gives CASSYGEYADYGYTF. The gene calls are TRBV6-5 and TRBJ1-2, with no clear D. V was trimmed by 2 bases and J by 3 bases, leaving 13 bases between them. Germline V gene sequence: CDR1 MNHEY, CDR2 SVGAGI. The CDR3 runs 15 residues.

The V call is TRBV12-3 or TRBV12-4, the J call TRBJ2-4, with TRBD2 matching 11 bases. Trimming removed 3 bases from V and 0 bases from J; junction bases left unmatched: 4. The CDR3 covers 17 residues. The CDR3 reads CASSFGTSGLAKNIQYF. The CDR3 DNA follows: TGTGCCAGCAGTTTTGGGACTAGCGGTCTAGCCAAAAACATTCAGTACTTC.

The rearrangement joins TRBV13 to TRBJ1-3, with D possibly matching TRBD1 (5 bases). V lost 5 bases and J lost 4, with 12 bases in between. Germline loops: CDR1 PRHDT, CDR2 FYEKMQ (reference sequence). The CDR3 runs to 14 residues. The CDR3 reads CASSQGELGNTIYF. In DNA, the CDR3 is TGTGCCAGCAGCCAAGGGGAATTGGGAAACACCATATATTTT.

This clonotype was seen a few times. The chain joins TRBV6-1 to TRBJ1-4, with TRBD1 as a possible D gene (5 bases). The V end was cut by 11 bases, the J end by 0 bases, with 16 bases between. The CDR3 length is 15 residues. CDR1 and CDR2 (germline): MNHNS, SASEGT. CDR3 DNA sequence: TGTGCCTCATCTGTGGGGCCAGCAACTAATGAAAAACTGTTTTTT. As protein: CASSVGPATNEKLFF.

The chain joins TRBV6-1 to TRBJ2-4; D not certain. Between the trimmed V and J ends, which lost 3 bases and 0 bases, there was a span of 12 bases. The germline V gene has CDR1 MNHNS and CDR2 SASEGT. This CDR3 is built from 16 residues. CDR3 in amino acids: CASSDTATIAKNIQYF. In DNA form, the CDR3 reads TGTGCCAGCAGTGACACAGCTACTATAGCCAAAAACATTCAGTACTTC.

This clonotype has a single count. The genes are TRBV7-9 and TRBJ1-2; D gene ambiguous. Germline CDR1 SEHNR, CDR2 FQNEAQ (reference sequence). This CDR3 comprises 16 residues. Between the trimmed V and J ends, which lost 5 bases and 3 bases, there was a span of 19 bases. CDR3 residues: CASSQGQVGRDYGYTF. CDR3 DNA sequence: TGTGCCAGCAGCCAAGGTCAAGTTGGGCGAGACTATGGCTACACCTTC.

This chain uses TRBV6-5 with TRBJ1-5; TRBD1 is a possible D gene (5 bases). Germline CDR1 MNHEY, CDR2 SVGAGI. The CDR3 totals 13 residues. Between the trimmed V and J ends, which lost 4 bases and 6 bases, there was a span of 10 bases. CDR3 sequence reads: CASSLRDGQPQHF. As DNA, the CDR3 is TGTGCCAGCAGTTTACGGGACGGTCAGCCCCAGCATTTT.